This T cell receptor (beta chain) was recovered during a study of cytomegalovirus exposure and HLA in healthy donors. Findings and caveats of the study: Reportedly, diagnosis of cytomegalovirus status by the classifier showed high specificity and sensitivity. Among CMV-associated TCR beta chains, most appeared HLA-restricted in a later analysis.

Trimming took off 1 base at V and 6 bases at J, with 11 bases between the two ends. CDR1 and CDR2 from the germline V gene are PRHDT and FYEKMQ (reference sequence). The CDR3 consists of 14 residues. As concerns this clone: Its antigen is currently unknown.

60 Vbeta and 13 Jbeta primers were used in PCR. The table came from immunoSEQ multiplex PCR; TCRdb's copy has only in-frame clones and leaves some out. The sample holds 75,000 to 80,000 clones, 78% seen once. The sequenced sample consisted of PBMCs. This chain links TRBV13 with TRBJ2-3; TRBD1 might be the D (6 bases). The sequence was collected from a woman in her thirties or forties in good health and CMV-seropositive. The chain's CDR3 is CASSLETGWDTQYF. The CDR3 region has the DNA TGTGCCAGCAGCTTAGAGACAGGTTGGGATACGCAGTATTTT. The full variable domain, with the rest looked up from reference TRBV13 and TRBJ2-3, is AAGVIQSPRHLIKEKRETATLKCYPIPRHDTVYWYQQGPGQDPQFLISFYEKMQSDKGSIPDRFSAQQFSDYHSELNMSSLELGDSALYFCASSLETGWDTQYFGPGTRLTVL.